These T cell receptor beta chains were read from a single sample in a study of CD8+CD57+ T cells in acquired aplastic anemia. TCRdb re-derived calls from the reads in MiXCR, one entry per CDR3 protein. The sample lists roughly 100,000 distinct CDR3 sequences; 65% to 70% were seen once. The sample comprised sorted CD4+, CD8+, or CD8+CD57+ T cells (not recorded which) from PBMCs. The receptor set was obtained from a human donor with aplastic anemia. The CDR3 runs from the conserved cysteine through the conserved F or W. The D gene is left open where the match is weak. Size is stated for part of the rows, as once, few or many counts, or as a class when the clone is expanded.

>NA|TRBJ1-5|TRBV10-3|NA
CAISDIGNQPQHF
TGTGCCATCAGCGACATCGGCAATCAGCCCCAGCATTTT
>NA|TRBJ2-3|TRBV15|NA
CATSRGGKDTQYF
TGTGCCACCAGCAGAGGAGGCAAAGATACGCAGTATTTT
>once|TRBJ2-7|TRBV6-2/TRBV6-3|NA
CASSYLDSISYEQYF
TGTGCCAGCAGTTACCTTGACAGCATTTCCTACGAGCAGTACTTC
>NA|TRBJ2-7|TRBV4-1|TRBD1
CASSHLSGTGASYEQYF
TGCGCCAGCAGCCATCTTTCTGGGACAGGTGCTTCCTACGAGCAGTACTTC
>few|TRBJ2-7|TRBV20-1|NA
CSARSGDEQYF
TGCAGTGCTAGGTCGGGGGACGAGCAGTACTTC
>few|TRBJ2-3|TRBV24-1|TRBD1
CATSMGQGAITDTQYF
TGTGCCACCAGTATGGGACAGGGGGCTATCACGGATACGCAGTATTTT
>NA|TRBJ1-4|TRBV7-9|NA
CASSLRGDEKLFF
TGTGCCAGCAGCTTACGAGGGGATGAAAAACTGTTTTTT
>few|TRBJ1-5|TRBV20-1|NA
CSAPTAQPQHF
TGCAGTGCTCCGACGGCTCAGCCCCAGCATTTT
>many|TRBJ2-5|TRBV7-3|TRBD2
CASSLVGGRETQYF
TGTGCCAGCAGCTTGGTGGGAGGGCGAGAGACCCAGTACTTC
>NA|TRBJ2-7|TRBV7-2|NA
CASSFGAYEQYF
TGTGCCAGCAGCTTTGGTGCCTACGAGCAGTACTTC
>NA|TRBJ2-1|TRBV20-1|TRBD2
CSATRGGLNEQFF
TGCAGTGCTACGCGGGGGGGCCTCAATGAGCAGTTCTTC
>NA|TRBJ2-1|TRBV29-1|NA
CSVRPEPEQFF
TGCAGCGTCAGGCCGGAGCCTGAGCAGTTCTTC
>few|TRBJ2-7|TRBV29-1|NA
CSASQGSYEQYF
TGCAGCGCATCCCAGGGGTCCTACGAGCAGTACTTC
>NA|TRBJ2-1|TRBV6-2/TRBV6-3|TRBD1
CASSYMTGFLSNEQFF
TGTGCCAGCAGTTACATGACAGGGTTCCTTAGTAATGAGCAGTTCTTC
>many|TRBJ2-3|TRBV12-3/TRBV12-4|TRBD1
CASSPWDRGDTQYF
TGTGCCAGCAGCCCGTGGGACAGGGGAGATACGCAGTATTTT
>NA|TRBJ2-5|TRBV19|NA
CASSLKVAGKETQYF
TGTGCCAGTAGTCTGAAGGTGGCAGGTAAAGAGACCCAGTACTTC
>NA|TRBJ1-5|TRBV2|NA
CASSDAIQPQHF
TGTGCCAGCAGTGATGCCATTCAGCCCCAGCATTTT
>NA|TRBJ1-3|TRBV15|NA
CATSRGATGSGNTIYF
TGTGCCACCAGCAGAGGGGCCACAGGGTCAGGAAACACCATATATTTT
>NA|TRBJ1-1|TRBV7-3|TRBD1
CASSPGQGASF
TGTGCCAGCAGCCCGGGACAGGGGGCCTCGTTT
>NA|TRBJ2-1|TRBV20-1|NA
CSATDNEQFF
TGCAGTGCTACCGACAATGAGCAGTTCTTC
>NA|TRBJ1-2|TRBV20-1|NA
CSARINANYGYTF
TGCAGTGCTAGAATCAATGCTAACTATGGCTACACCTTC
>NA|TRBJ2-3|TRBV2|TRBD2
CASSGPLSGVYLTDTQYF
TGTGCCAGCAGTGGACCTTTGAGCGGGGTCTACCTCACAGATACGCAGTATTTT
>NA|TRBJ1-6|TRBV9|NA
CASSVGRRGNSPLHF
TGTGCCAGCAGCGTAGGTCGGCGGGGTAATTCACCCCTCCACTTT
>NA|TRBJ2-3|TRBV5-1|NA
CASSYGRQTDTQYF
TGCGCCAGCAGCTACGGCCGGCAAACAGATACGCAGTATTTT
>NA|TRBJ2-7|TRBV5-6|NA
CASTLGLRTYEQYF
TGTGCCAGCACGTTGGGCCTGCGTACCTACGAGCAGTACTTC
>NA|TRBJ1-2|TRBV20-1|NA
CSAREQTRTYGYTF
TGCAGTGCTAGAGAACAAACCCGGACCTATGGCTACACCTTC
>NA|TRBJ1-3|TRBV10-3|TRBD1
CAIQKQGNLGNTIYF
TGTGCCATACAAAAACAGGGGAACCTCGGAAACACCATATATTTT
>NA|TRBJ2-7|TRBV2|NA
CASGGIPYEQYF
TGTGCCAGCGGAGGCATACCCTACGAGCAGTACTTC
>NA|TRBJ1-1|TRBV2|NA
CASRETAGAFF
TGTGCCAGCAGGGAGACAGCGGGCGCTTTCTTT
>few|TRBJ1-1|TRBV19|NA
CATERGYPPMNTEAFF
TGTGCCACCGAGAGGGGATACCCTCCCATGAACACTGAAGCTTTCTTT
>NA|TRBJ1-1|TRBV25-1|TRBD1
CASSGQGAGTEAFF
TGTGCCAGCAGTGGACAGGGGGCCGGAACTGAAGCTTTCTTT
>medium-sized|TRBJ1-1|TRBV10-3|NA
CAISESLLTEAFF
TGTGCCATCAGTGAATCCCTACTAACTGAAGCTTTCTTT
>few|TRBJ2-5|TRBV27|TRBD2
CASSFGREGNQETQYF
TGTGCCAGCAGTTTCGGCCGGGAGGGTAATCAAGAGACCCAGTACTTC
>NA|TRBJ1-6|TRBV12-3/TRBV12-4|NA
CASSQVGRSPLHF
TGTGCCAGCAGCCAAGTCGGCAGGTCACCCCTCCACTTT
>NA|TRBJ2-7|TRBV29-1|NA
CSVVPPTRVAYEQYF
TGCAGCGTTGTTCCCCCAACCCGGGTGGCGTACGAGCAGTACTTC
>NA|TRBJ2-7|TRBV29-1|TRBD2
CSFALAGGYEQYF
TGCAGCTTCGCCCTAGCGGGAGGCTACGAGCAGTACTTC
>NA|TRBJ2-3|TRBV7-7|NA
CASSKGPTDTQYF
TGTGCCAGCAGCAAGGGACCTACAGATACGCAGTATTTT
>NA|TRBJ1-1|TRBV24-1|NA
CATSDPKAGTTEAFF
TGTGCCACCAGTGATCCCAAGGCAGGGACCACTGAAGCTTTCTTT